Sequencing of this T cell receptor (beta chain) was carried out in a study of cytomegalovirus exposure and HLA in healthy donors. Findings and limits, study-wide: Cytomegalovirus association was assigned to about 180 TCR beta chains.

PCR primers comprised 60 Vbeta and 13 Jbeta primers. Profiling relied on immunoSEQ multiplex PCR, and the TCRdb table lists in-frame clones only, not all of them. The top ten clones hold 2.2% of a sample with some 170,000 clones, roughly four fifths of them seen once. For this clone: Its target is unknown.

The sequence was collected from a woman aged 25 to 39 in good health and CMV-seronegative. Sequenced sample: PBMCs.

DNA of the CDR3: TGTGCCACCAGCAGACGGACAGAAATCTACAATGAGCAGTTCTTC. Its protein product is CATSRRTEIYNEQFF. The chain recombines TRBV15 with TRBJ2-1; possibly TRBD1 for D (6 bases). The ends were cut back, 2 bases at V and 3 bases at J, with 11 bases in the middle. Germline CDR1 reads LNHNV; CDR2 reads YYDKDF (reference sequence). The CDR3 length is 15 residues. The full variable domain, its missing parts supplied by reference TRBV15 and TRBJ2-1, is DAMVIQNPRYQVTQFGKPVTLSCSQTLNHNVMYWYQQKSSQAPKLLFHYYDKDFNNEADTPDNFQSRRPNTSFCFLDIRSPGLGDTAMYLCATSRRTEIYNEQFFGPGTRLTVL.